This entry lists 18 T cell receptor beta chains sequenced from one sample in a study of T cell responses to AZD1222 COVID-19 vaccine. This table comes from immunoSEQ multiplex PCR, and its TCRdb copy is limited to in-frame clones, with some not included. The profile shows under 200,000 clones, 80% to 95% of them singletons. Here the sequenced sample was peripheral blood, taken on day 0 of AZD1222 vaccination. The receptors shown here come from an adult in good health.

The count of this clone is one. CDR3 nucleotide sequence: TGTGCCAGCAGGGACAGACATAATTCACCCCTCCACTTT. It yields the protein CASRDRHNSPLHF. V is TRBV6-5 and J is TRBJ1-6; the D gene is possibly TRBD1 (6 bases). The ends were cut back, 6 bases at V and 5 bases at J, with 8 bases in the middle. The length of the CDR3 is 13 residues. Germline-derived CDR1 and CDR2 are MNHEY and SVGAGI.

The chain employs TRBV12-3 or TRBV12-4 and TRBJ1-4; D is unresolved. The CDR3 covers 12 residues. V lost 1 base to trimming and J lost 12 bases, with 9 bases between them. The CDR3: CASSLGRGELFF. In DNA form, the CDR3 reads TGTGCCAGCAGTTTAGGACGGGGTGAACTGTTTTTT.

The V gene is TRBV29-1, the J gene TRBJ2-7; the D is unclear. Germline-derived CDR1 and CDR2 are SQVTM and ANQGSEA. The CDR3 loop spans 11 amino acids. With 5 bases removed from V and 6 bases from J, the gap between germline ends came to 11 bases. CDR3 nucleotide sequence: TGCAGCGTTCTGAGGTGGGCCGAGCAGTACTTC. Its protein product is CSVLRWAEQYF.

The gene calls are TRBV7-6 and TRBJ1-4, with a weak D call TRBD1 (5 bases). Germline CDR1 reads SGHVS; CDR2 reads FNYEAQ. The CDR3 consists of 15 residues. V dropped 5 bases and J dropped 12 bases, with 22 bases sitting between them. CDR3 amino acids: CASSASPGLRGELFF. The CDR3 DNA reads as TGTGCCAGCAGCGCGAGTCCGGGACTTCGAGGGGAACTGTTTTTT. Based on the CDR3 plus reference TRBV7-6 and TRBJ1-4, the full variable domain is GAGVSQSPRYKVTKRGQDVALRCDPISGHVSLYWYRQALGQGPEFLTYFNYEAQQDKSGLPNDRFSAERPEGSISTLTIQRTEQRDSAMYRCASSASPGLRGELFFGSGTQLSVL.

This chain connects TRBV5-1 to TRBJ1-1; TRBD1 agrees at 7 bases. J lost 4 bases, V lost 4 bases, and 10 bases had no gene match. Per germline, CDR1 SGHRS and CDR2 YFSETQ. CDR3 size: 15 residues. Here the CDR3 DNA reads TGCGCCAGCAGCATTCTGACAGGGTTGGGCACTGAAGCTTTCTTT. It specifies CASSILTGLGTEAFF.

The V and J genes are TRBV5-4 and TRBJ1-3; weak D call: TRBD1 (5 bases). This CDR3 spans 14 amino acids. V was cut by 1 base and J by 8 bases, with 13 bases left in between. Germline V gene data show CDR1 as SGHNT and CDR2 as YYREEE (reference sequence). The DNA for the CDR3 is TGTGCCAGCAGCTTGTACGGGGCTCTTTACACCATATATTTT. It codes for CASSLYGALYTIYF.

The CDR3 coding sequence is TGTGCCAGTAGTACCACCCGGGGGGGTACTGCAACTAATGAAAAACTGTTTTTT. This sequence encodes CASSTTRGGTATNEKLFF. The chain recombines TRBV19 with TRBJ1-4, with a weak D call TRBD1 (5 bases). CDR1 is LNHDA, CDR2 SQIVND, per germline (reference sequence). V was shortened by 4 bases and J by 0 bases, with 18 bases between the two germline ends. The CDR3 is 18 amino acids.

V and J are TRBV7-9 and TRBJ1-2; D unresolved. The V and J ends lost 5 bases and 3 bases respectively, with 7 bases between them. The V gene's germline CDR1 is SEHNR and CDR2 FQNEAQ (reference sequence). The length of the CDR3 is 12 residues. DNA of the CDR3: TGTGCCAGCAGCCGGCAGGACTATGGCTACACCTTC. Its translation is CASSRQDYGYTF.

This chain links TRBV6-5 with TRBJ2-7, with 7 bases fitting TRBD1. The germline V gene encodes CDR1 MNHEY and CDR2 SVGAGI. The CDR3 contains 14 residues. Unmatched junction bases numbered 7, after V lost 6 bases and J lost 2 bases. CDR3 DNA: TGTGCCAGCAGAGATACCGGGACAGCCTACGAGCAGTACTTC. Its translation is CASRDTGTAYEQYF.

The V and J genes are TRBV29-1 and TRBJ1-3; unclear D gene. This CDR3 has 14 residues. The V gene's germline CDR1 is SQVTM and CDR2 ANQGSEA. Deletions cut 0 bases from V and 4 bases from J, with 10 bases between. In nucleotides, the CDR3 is TGCAGCGTTGAAGATTTGGGAGGAGGAAACACCATATATTTT. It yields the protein CSVEDLGGGNTIYF.

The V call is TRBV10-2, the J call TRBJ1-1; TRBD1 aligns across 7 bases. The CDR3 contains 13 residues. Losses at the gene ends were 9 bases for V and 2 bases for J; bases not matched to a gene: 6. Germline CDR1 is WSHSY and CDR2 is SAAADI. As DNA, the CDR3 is TGCGCCAGTAAGACAGGGTTAAACACTGAAGCTTTCTTT. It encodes CASKTGLNTEAFF.

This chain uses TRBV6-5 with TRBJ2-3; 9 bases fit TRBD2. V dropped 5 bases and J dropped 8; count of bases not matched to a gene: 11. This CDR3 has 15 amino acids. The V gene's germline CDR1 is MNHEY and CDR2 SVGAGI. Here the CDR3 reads CASSPTGGGAGTQYF. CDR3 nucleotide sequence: TGTGCCAGCAGTCCGACGGGCGGGGGGGCCGGTACGCAGTATTTT.

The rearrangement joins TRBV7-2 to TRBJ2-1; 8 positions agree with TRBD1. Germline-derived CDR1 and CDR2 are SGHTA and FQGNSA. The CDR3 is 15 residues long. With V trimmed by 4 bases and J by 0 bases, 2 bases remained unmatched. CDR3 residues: CASSWTGNSYNEQFF. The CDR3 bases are TGTGCCAGCAGCTGGACAGGGAACTCCTACAATGAGCAGTTCTTC.

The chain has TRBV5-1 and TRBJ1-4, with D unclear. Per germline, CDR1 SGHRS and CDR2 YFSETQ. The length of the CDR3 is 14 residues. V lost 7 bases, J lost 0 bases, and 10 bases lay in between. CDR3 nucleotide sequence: TGCGCCAGCGGATTGGAGGCAACTAATGAAAAACTGTTTTTT. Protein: CASGLEATNEKLFF.

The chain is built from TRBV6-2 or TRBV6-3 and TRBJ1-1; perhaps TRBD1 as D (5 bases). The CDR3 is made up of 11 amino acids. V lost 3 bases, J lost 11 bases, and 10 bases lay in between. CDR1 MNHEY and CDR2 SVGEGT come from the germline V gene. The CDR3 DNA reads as TGTGCCAGCAGTTATGGGACCCAGGCTTTCTTT. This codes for CASSYGTQAFF.

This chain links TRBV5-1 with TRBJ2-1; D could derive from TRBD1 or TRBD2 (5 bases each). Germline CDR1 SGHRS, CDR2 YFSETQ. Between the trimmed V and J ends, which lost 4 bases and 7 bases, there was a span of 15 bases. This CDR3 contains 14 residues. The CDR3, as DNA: TGCGCCAGCAGCCCGGGACGAGGTCCGAATGAGCAGTTCTTC. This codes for CASSPGRGPNEQFF.

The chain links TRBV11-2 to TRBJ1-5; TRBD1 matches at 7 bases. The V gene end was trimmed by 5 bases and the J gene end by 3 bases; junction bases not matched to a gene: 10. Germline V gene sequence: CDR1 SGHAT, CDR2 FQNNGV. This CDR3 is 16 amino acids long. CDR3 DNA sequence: TGTGCCAGCAGCCTAACAGGGGCGGGTAACAATCAGCCCCAGCATTTT. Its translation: CASSLTGAGNNQPQHF.

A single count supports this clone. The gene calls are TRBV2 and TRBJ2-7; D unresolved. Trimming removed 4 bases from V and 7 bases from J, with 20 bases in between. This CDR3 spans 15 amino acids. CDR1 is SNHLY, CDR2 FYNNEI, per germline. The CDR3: CASSVRSQPTGEQYF. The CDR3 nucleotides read TGTGCCAGCAGTGTTCGAAGTCAGCCTACCGGGGAGCAGTACTTC. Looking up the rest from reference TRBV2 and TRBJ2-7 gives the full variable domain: EPEVTQTPSHQVTQMGQEVILRCVPISNHLYFYWYRQILGQKVEFLVSFYNNEISEKSEIFDDQFSVERPDGSNFTLKIRSTKLEDSAMYFCASSVRSQPTGEQYFGPGTRLTVT.